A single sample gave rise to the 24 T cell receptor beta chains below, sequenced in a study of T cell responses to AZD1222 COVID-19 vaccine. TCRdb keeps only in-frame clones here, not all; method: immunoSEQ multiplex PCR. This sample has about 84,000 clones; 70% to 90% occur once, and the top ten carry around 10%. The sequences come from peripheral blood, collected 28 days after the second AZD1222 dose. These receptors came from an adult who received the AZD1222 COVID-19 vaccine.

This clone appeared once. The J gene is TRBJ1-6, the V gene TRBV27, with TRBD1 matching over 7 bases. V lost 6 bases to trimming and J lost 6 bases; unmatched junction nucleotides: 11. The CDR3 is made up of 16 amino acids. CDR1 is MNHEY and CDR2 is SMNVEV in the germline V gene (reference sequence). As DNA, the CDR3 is TGTGCCAGCAGGGAGACAGGGAGGTTTGGTAATTCACCCCTCCACTTT. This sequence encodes CASRETGRFGNSPLHF.

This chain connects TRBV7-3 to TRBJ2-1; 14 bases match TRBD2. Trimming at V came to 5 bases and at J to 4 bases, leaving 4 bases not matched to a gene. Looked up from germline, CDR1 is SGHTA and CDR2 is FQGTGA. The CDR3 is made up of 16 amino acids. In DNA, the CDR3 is TGTGCCAGCAGCCTCCGACTAGCGGGAGGGTACAATGAGCAGTTCTTC. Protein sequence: CASSLRLAGGYNEQFF.

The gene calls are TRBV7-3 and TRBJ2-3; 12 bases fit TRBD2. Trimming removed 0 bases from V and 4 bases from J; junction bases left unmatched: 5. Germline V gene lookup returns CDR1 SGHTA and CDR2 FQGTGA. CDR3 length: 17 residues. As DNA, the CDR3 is TGTGCCAGCAGCTTAACAGCTAGCGGGAGGGGGGCAGATACGCAGTATTTT. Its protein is CASSLTASGRGADTQYF.

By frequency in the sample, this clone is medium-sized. CDR3 sequence: CASSPTWGQGLSWQFF. The CDR3 DNA sequence: TGTGCCAGCAGTCCGACTTGGGGACAGGGGTTATCCTGGCAGTTCTTC. The chain links TRBV3-1 (or the pseudogene TRBV3-2) to TRBJ2-1, with 10 bases that match TRBD1. Germline loops: CDR1 LGHDT, CDR2 YNNKEL (reference sequence). J lost 12 bases, V lost 6 bases, and 17 bases had no gene match. The CDR3 has 16 amino acids.

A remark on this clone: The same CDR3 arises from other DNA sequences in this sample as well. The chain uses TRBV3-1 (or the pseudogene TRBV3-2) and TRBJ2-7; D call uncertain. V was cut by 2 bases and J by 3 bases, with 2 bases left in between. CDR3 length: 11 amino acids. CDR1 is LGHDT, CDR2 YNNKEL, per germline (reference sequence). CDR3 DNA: TGTGCCAGCAGCCAAAACTACGAGCAGTACTTC. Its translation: CASSQNYEQYF.

This chain's CDR3 is CASSLGGFAFGNTIYF. The CDR3 bases are TGTGCCAGCAGCTTGGGGGGGTTCGCGTTTGGAAACACCATATATTTT. The chain is built from TRBV11-2 and TRBJ1-3, with D possibly being TRBD1 (5 bases). Per germline, CDR1 SGHAT and CDR2 FQNNGV. Trimming left V 3 bases short and J 3 bases short, with 15 bases between. This CDR3 comprises 16 residues.

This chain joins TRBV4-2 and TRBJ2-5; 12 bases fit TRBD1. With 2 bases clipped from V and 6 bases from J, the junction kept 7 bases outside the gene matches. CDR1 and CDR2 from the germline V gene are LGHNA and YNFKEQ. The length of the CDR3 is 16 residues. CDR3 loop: CASSQQYGTGGQTQYF. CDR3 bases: TGTGCCAGCAGCCAACAATACGGGACAGGGGGCCAGACCCAGTACTTC.

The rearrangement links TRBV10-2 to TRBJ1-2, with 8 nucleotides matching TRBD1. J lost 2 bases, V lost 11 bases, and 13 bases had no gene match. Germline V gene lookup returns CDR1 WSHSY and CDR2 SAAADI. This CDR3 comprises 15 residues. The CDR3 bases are TGCGCCGTACGGGAGGGGCAGGGGGCCAACTATGGCTACACCTTC. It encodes CAVREGQGANYGYTF.

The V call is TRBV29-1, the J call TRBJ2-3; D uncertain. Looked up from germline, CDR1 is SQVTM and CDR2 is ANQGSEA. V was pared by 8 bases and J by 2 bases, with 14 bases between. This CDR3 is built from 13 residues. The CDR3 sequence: CSLRLMPTDTQYF. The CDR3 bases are TGCAGCCTGAGGCTAATGCCCACAGATACGCAGTATTTT.

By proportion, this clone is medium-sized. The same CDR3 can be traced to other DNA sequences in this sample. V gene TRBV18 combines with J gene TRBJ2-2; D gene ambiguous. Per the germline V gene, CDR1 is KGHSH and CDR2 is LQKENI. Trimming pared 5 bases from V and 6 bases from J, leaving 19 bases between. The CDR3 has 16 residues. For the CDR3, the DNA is TGTGCCAGCTCAGGACCCTCTGCCCAAGCCGCCGGGGAGCTGTTTTTT. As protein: CASSGPSAQAAGELFF.

This chain's CDR3 is CATSRARQAVETQYF. Here the CDR3 DNA reads TGTGCCACCAGCAGAGCTCGGCAGGCGGTGGAGACCCAGTACTTC. The chain is built from TRBV15 and TRBJ2-5; no clear D gene. Germline lookup yields CDR1 LNHNV and CDR2 YYDKDF (reference sequence). V lost 1 base to trimming and J lost 5 bases, with 14 bases between them. The CDR3 runs to 15 residues.

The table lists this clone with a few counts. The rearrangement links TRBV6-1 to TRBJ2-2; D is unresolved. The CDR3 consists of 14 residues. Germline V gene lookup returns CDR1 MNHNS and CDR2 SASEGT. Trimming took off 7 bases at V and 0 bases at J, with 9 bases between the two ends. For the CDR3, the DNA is TGTGCCAGCAAAAAGGATACGAACACCGGGGAGCTGTTTTTT. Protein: CASKKDTNTGELFF.

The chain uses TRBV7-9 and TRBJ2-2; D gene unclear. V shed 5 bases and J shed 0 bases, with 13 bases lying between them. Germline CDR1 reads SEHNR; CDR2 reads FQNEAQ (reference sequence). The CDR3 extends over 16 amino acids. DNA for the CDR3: TGTGCCAGCAGCCCGTTAATAGCCTCGAACACCGGGGAGCTGTTTTTT. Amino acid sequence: CASSPLIASNTGELFF.

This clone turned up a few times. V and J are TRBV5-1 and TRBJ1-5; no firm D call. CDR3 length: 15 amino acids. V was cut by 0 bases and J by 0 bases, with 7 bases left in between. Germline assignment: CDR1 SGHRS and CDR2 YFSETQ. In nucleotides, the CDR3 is TGCGCCAGCAGCTTGGACGGTGTTAGCAATCAGCCCCAGCATTTT. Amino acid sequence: CASSLDGVSNQPQHF.

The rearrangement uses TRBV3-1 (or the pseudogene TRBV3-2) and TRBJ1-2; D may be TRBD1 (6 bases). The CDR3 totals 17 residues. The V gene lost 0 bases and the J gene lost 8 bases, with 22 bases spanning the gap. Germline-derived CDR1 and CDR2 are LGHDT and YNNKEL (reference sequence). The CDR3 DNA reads TGTGCCAGCAGCCAAGATGAGGGACACAGGCTCTGGTGCGGCTACACCTTC. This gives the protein CASSQDEGHRLWCGYTF.

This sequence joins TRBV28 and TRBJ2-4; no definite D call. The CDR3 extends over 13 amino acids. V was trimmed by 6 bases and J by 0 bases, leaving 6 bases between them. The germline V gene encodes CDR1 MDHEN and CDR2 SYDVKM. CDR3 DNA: TGTGCCAGCAGGCAGCAAGCCAAAAACATTCAGTACTTC. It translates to CASRQQAKNIQYF.

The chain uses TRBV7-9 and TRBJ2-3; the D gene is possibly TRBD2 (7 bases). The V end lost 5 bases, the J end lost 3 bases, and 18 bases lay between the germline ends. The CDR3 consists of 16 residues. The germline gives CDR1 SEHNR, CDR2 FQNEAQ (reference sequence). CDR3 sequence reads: CASSRRGGGRTDTQYF. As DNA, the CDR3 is TGTGCCAGCAGCCGACGCGGCGGGGGCCGAACAGATACGCAGTATTTT.

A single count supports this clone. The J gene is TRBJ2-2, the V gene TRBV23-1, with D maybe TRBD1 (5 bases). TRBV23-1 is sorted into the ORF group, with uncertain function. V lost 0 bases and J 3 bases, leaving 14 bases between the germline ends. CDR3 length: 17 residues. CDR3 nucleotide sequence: TGCGCCAGCAGTCAATCTTCTCGACAGAGTTACACCGGGGAGCTGTTTTTT. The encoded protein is CASSQSSRQSYTGELFF.

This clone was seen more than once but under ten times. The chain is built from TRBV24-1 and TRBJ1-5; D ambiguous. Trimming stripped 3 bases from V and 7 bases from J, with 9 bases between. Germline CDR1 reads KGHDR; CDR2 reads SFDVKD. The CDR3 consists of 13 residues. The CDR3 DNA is TGTGCCACCAGTGATGAGGGCTGGCAGCCCCAGCATTTT. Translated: CATSDEGWQPQHF.

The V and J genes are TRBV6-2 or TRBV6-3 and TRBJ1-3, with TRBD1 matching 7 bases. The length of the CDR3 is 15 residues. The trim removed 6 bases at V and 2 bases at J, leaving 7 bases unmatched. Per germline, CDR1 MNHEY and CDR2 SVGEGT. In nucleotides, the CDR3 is TGTGCCAGCAGCAAACAGGGGAAGGCTGGAAACACCATATATTTT. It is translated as CASSKQGKAGNTIYF.

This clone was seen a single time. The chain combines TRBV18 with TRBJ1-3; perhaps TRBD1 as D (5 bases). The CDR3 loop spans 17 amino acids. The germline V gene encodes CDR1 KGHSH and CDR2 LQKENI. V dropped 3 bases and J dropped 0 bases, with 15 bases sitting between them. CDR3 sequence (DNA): TGTGCCAGCTCACCCCTGGACACGGAGCACTCTGGAAACACCATATATTTT. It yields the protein CASSPLDTEHSGNTIYF.

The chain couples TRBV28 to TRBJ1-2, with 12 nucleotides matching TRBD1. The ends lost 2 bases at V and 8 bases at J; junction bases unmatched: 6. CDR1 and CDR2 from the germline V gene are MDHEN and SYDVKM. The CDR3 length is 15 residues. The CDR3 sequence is CASSLGTGGLEGYTF. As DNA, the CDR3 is TGTGCCAGCAGTTTAGGGACAGGGGGCCTGGAGGGCTACACCTTC.

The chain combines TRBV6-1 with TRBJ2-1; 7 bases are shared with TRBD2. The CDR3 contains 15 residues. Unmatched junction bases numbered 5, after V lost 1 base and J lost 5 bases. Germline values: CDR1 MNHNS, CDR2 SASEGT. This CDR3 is CASSEVSSGHNEQFF. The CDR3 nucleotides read TGTGCCAGCAGTGAAGTGTCTAGCGGACACAATGAGCAGTTCTTC.

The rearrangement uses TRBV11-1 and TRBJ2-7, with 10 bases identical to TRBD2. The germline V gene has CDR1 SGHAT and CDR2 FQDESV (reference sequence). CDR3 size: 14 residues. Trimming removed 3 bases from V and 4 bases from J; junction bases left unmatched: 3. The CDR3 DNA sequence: TGTGCCAGCAGCTTGCTAGCGGGAGTGTACGAGCAGTACTTC. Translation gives CASSLLAGVYEQYF.